What follows are 20 T cell receptor beta chains derived from one specimen sequenced in a study of blood T cell repertoires in COVID-19. TCRdb's copy holds only in-frame clones and misses some; the assay was immunoSEQ multiplex PCR. The sample has about 130,000 clones; approximately 89% are singletons. Material: peripheral blood. These receptor sequences come from a woman aged 70-85 years with COVID-19, enrolled during active disease.

The chain is built from TRBV3-1 (or the pseudogene TRBV3-2) and TRBJ1-2; the D is unclear. This CDR3 spans 14 amino acids. Germline loops: CDR1 LGHDT, CDR2 YNNKEL (reference sequence). V lost 1 base and J 2 bases, leaving 8 bases between the germline ends. CDR3 residues: CASSQAGINYGYTF. Written as DNA, the CDR3 is TGTGCCAGCAGCCAAGCCGGGATAAACTATGGCTACACCTTC.

The chain joins TRBV12-3 or TRBV12-4 to TRBJ1-5; D is perhaps TRBD1 (6 bases). The CDR3 spans 12 residues. The germline V and J ends were trimmed by 6 bases and 9 bases, with 12 bases remaining between them. The CDR3 loop is CASRNRVGPQHF. The DNA of the CDR3 is TGTGCCAGCAGGAACAGGGTTGGGCCCCAGCATTTT.

V is TRBV6-5 and J is TRBJ1-5; 7 bases match TRBD1. Germline-derived CDR1 and CDR2 are MNHEY and SVGAGI. The CDR3 loop spans 15 amino acids. V shed 5 bases and J 2 bases; nucleotides not matched to a gene: 6. The CDR3 DNA follows: TGTGCCAGCAGTCCAACAGGGGTCGGCAATCAGCCCCAGCATTTT. This sequence encodes CASSPTGVGNQPQHF.

This clone was recorded a few times. The gene calls are TRBV2 and TRBJ2-5, with TRBD2 matching over 11 bases. The junction had 2 bases not matched to a gene; V was cut back by 6 bases and J by 2 bases. CDR1 is SNHLY and CDR2 is FYNNEI in the germline V gene. This CDR3 is built from 14 residues. DNA for the CDR3: TGTGCCAGCAGGCGACTAGCGGGGCAAGAGACCCAGTACTTC. Its translation: CASRRLAGQETQYF.

The chain carries TRBV19 and TRBJ1-2; 8 nucleotides agree with TRBD1. The CDR3 length is 14 residues. Trimming removed 6 bases from V and 3 bases from J; junction bases left unmatched: 6. Germline lookup yields CDR1 LNHDA and CDR2 SQIVND (reference sequence). The CDR3 region is CASSRMGQDYGYTF. The CDR3 region has the DNA TGTGCCAGTAGCCGGATGGGACAGGACTATGGCTACACCTTC. The full variable domain, in which reference TRBV19 and TRBJ1-2 provide the parts outside the CDR3, is DGGITQSPKYLFRKEGQNVTLSCEQNLNHDAMYWYRQDPGQGLRLIYYSQIVNDFQKGDIAEGYSVSREKKESFPLTVTSAQKNPTAFYLCASSRMGQDYGYTFGSGTRLTVV.

The chain combines TRBV2 with TRBJ1-6, with TRBD1 matching over 12 bases. V dropped 1 base and J dropped 15; count of bases not matched to a gene: 13. CDR3 length equals 17 residues. The germline CDR1 and CDR2 sequences are SNHLY and FYNNEI. The DNA of the CDR3 is TGTGCCAGCAGTGAAGTTCTCCAGGGACAGGGGGCTCCCGGCCTCCACTTT. It encodes CASSEVLQGQGAPGLHF.

This clone was recorded once. The chain is built from TRBV5-1 and TRBJ1-2, with TRBD1 as a possible D gene (5 bases). CDR1 and CDR2 from the germline V gene are SGHRS and YFSETQ. The V and J ends lost 2 bases and 1 base respectively, with 9 bases between them. This CDR3 contains 14 residues. The CDR3 spells CASSFLRGNYGYTF. The CDR3 coding sequence is TGCGCCAGCAGCTTCTTAAGGGGTAACTATGGCTACACCTTC. Based on the CDR3 plus reference TRBV5-1 and TRBJ1-2, the full variable domain is KAGVTQTPRYLIKTRGQQVTLSCSPISGHRSVSWYQQTPGQGLQFLFEYFSETQRNKGNFPGRFSGRQFSNSRSEMNVSTLELGDSALYLCASSFLRGNYGYTFGSGTRLTVV.

The V call is TRBV5-6, the J call TRBJ1-5, with a tentative D call TRBD1 (5 bases). V was trimmed by 1 base and J by 7 bases, leaving 18 bases between them. Germline V gene lookup returns CDR1 SGHDT and CDR2 YYEEEE. CDR3 length equals 16 residues. This CDR3 is CASSLSRGGLRQPQHF. DNA for the CDR3: TGTGCCAGCAGCTTGAGTAGGGGAGGGTTGAGGCAGCCCCAGCATTTT.

The chain couples TRBV20-1 to TRBJ2-3; 7 bases fit TRBD1. The CDR3 is made up of 15 amino acids. V dropped 3 bases and J dropped 0; count of bases not matched to a gene: 6. Germline V lookup: CDR1 DFQATT, CDR2 SNEGSKA (reference sequence). The CDR3: CSASSETGSTDTQYF. The CDR3 coding sequence is TGCAGTGCTAGTTCCGAGACAGGGAGCACAGATACGCAGTATTTT.

This chain joins TRBV5-5 and TRBJ2-4; D possibly corresponds to TRBD2 (7 bases). Looked up from germline, CDR1 is SGHKS and CDR2 is YYEKEE (reference sequence). This CDR3 is 14 amino acids long. The V end lost 6 bases, the J end lost 4 bases, and 14 bases lay between the germline ends. CDR3 coding DNA: TGTGCCAGCAACACGGGGGGCCCTAAAAACATTCAGTACTTC. It yields the protein CASNTGGPKNIQYF. The full variable domain, its missing parts supplied by reference TRBV5-5 and TRBJ2-4, is DAGVTQSPTHLIKTRGQQVTLRCSPISGHKSVSWYQQVLGQGPQFIFQYYEKEERGRGNFPDRFSARQFPNYSSELNVNALLLGDSALYLCASNTGGPKNIQYFGAGTRLSVL.

This clone was seen only once. The gene calls are TRBV6-6 and TRBJ2-7; the D gene is possibly TRBD1 (5 bases). Germline V gene lookup returns CDR1 MNHNY and CDR2 SVGAGI (reference sequence). V lost 6 bases, J lost 0 bases, and 18 bases lay in between. CDR3 length equals 16 residues. The CDR3: CASSETHRKASYEQYF. For the CDR3, the DNA is TGTGCCAGCAGCGAGACCCACAGGAAAGCCTCCTACGAGCAGTACTTC.

The chain carries TRBV5-6 and TRBJ1-2; 8 positions match TRBD1. The junction had 5 bases not matched to a gene; V was cut back by 1 base and J by 0 bases. The germline V gene encodes CDR1 SGHDT and CDR2 YYEEEE. This CDR3 comprises 16 residues. DNA for the CDR3: TGTGCCAGCAGCTTGAATTTGGGACAGGCTAACTATGGCTACACCTTC. This sequence encodes CASSLNLGQANYGYTF.

The chain carries TRBV5-4 and TRBJ1-1; D is ambiguous. This CDR3 spans 14 amino acids. The germline gives CDR1 SGHNT, CDR2 YYREEE (reference sequence). V lost 1 base and J lost 0, with 7 bases in between. CDR3 sequence: CASSLNQLNTEAFF. CDR3 sequence (DNA): TGTGCCAGCAGCTTGAACCAGTTGAACACTGAAGCTTTCTTT.

The J gene is TRBJ1-5, the V gene TRBV2; D uncertain. V lost 3 bases and J 7 bases, leaving 10 bases between the germline ends. Germline assignment: CDR1 SNHLY and CDR2 FYNNEI. CDR3 length: 13 amino acids. CDR3 residues: CASSDSGGQPQHF. CDR3 coding DNA: TGTGCCAGCAGTGACTCTGGAGGCCAGCCCCAGCATTTT.

The V and J genes are TRBV29-1 and TRBJ1-3; the match to TRBD1 covers 7 bases. The CDR3 is 13 amino acids. V was clipped by 7 bases and J by 3 bases; unmatched bases: 6. The V gene's germline CDR1 is SQVTM and CDR2 ANQGSEA. CDR3 sequence reads: CSARQGGGNTIYF. CDR3 sequence (DNA): TGCAGCGCGAGACAGGGAGGTGGAAACACCATATATTTT.

The count of this clone is one. The chain carries TRBV27 and TRBJ2-2; D call uncertain. Per germline, CDR1 MNHEY and CDR2 SMNVEV (reference sequence). V dropped 6 bases and J dropped 6 bases, with 20 bases sitting between them. The CDR3 has 16 amino acids. The CDR3 nucleotides read TGTGCCAGCAGCCCCCCGTGGAAAAAGGCGGCCGGGGAGCTGTTTTTT. Protein: CASSPPWKKAAGELFF.

This chain connects TRBV10-3 to TRBJ2-1; perhaps TRBD1 as D (5 bases). This CDR3 is built from 15 residues. V dropped 4 bases and J dropped 0 bases, with 10 bases sitting between them. Per germline, CDR1 ENHRY and CDR2 SYGVKD. The CDR3 loop is CAISADSSSYNEQFF. CDR3 DNA: TGTGCCATCAGTGCAGACAGTAGCTCCTACAATGAGCAGTTCTTC.

This clone has only one observation. The chain uses TRBV5-4 and TRBJ2-3, with a possible D match to TRBD1 (6 bases). From germline, CDR1 is SGHNT and CDR2 YYREEE (reference sequence). The CDR3 covers 14 residues. The V and J ends lost 5 bases and 0 bases respectively, with 10 bases between them. CDR3 in amino acids: CASSRGQSTDTQYF. In nucleotides, the CDR3 is TGTGCCAGCAGTCGTGGACAGAGCACAGATACGCAGTATTTT.

The chain employs TRBV14 and TRBJ2-1; a weak D match, TRBD2 (5 bases). Deletions cut 5 bases from V and 3 bases from J, with 8 bases between. This CDR3 spans 13 amino acids. CDR1 and CDR2 (germline): SGHDN, FVKESK. The CDR3 region is CASSTGIYNEQFF. The CDR3 DNA is TGTGCCAGCAGCACCGGGATCTACAATGAGCAGTTCTTC.

This chain uses TRBV10-3 with TRBJ1-3; tentatively, D is TRBD1 (6 bases). Germline V gene sequence: CDR1 ENHRY, CDR2 SYGVKD. Trimming pared 6 bases from V and 1 base from J, leaving 16 bases between. The CDR3 is made up of 16 amino acids. CDR3 DNA: TGTGCCATCAGGGCTAACAGGGATGGGTCTGGAAACACCATATATTTT. It encodes CAIRANRDGSGNTIYF.